A selection of T cell receptor beta chains follows, all from one sample in a study of cytomegalovirus exposure and HLA in healthy donors. TCRdb's copy holds only in-frame clones and misses some; the assay was immunoSEQ multiplex PCR. The data contain 90,000 to 120,000 clones, about three quarters of them singletons. Sequenced material: PBMCs. These receptors all stem from a woman aged 18 to 35 in good health and CMV-seropositive. CDR3s include the opening cysteine and the closing phenylalanine or tryptophan. A D gene is named only where the DNA matches it firmly. Only part of the rows carry a size: once, few, many, or a class if the clone is expanded.

v_gene: TRBV5-4; abundance: .; d_gene: TRBD2; j_gene: TRBJ2-3; CDR3nt: TGTGCCAGCGGACTAGCGGGGTATGCTAGCACAGATACGCAGTATTTT; CDR3aa: CASGLAGYASTDTQYF
v_gene: TRBV5-1; abundance: .; d_gene: TRBD1; j_gene: TRBJ2-1; CDR3nt: TGCGCCAGCAGCTTGGCTCCAGGGGGAATCCCCAATGAGCAGTTCTTC; CDR3aa: CASSLAPGGIPNEQFF
v_gene: TRBV9; abundance: once; d_gene: TRBD2; j_gene: TRBJ2-1; CDR3nt: TGTGCCAGCAGACCTACTAGCGGGAGCTCCTACAATGAGCAGTTCTTC; CDR3aa: CASRPTSGSSYNEQFF
v_gene: TRBV6-6; abundance: .; d_gene: TRBD2; j_gene: TRBJ2-3; CDR3nt: TGTGCCAGCCGCCTCTGGGCGGGAGAGACAGATACGCAGTATTTT; CDR3aa: CASRLWAGETDTQYF
v_gene: TRBV28; abundance: .; d_gene: .; j_gene: TRBJ2-1; CDR3nt: TGTGCCAGCAGCCCGCGGTGGCCAGGGGACAATGAGCAGTTCTTC; CDR3aa: CASSPRWPGDNEQFF
v_gene: TRBV7-8; abundance: .; d_gene: .; j_gene: TRBJ2-7; CDR3nt: TGTGCCAGCAGCCTAGGCTGGGCGGGTCCTAGGGAGCAGTACTTC; CDR3aa: CASSLGWAGPREQYF
v_gene: TRBV4-1; abundance: once; d_gene: .; j_gene: TRBJ1-2; CDR3nt: TGCGCCAGCAGCCAAGGACCAGGGTTTTTAGGCTATGGCTACACCTTC; CDR3aa: CASSQGPGFLGYGYTF
v_gene: TRBV4-1; abundance: .; d_gene: .; j_gene: TRBJ1-5; CDR3nt: TGCGCCTGCAGCCAAGATGGCCCGTATAGCAATCAGCCCCAGCATTTT; CDR3aa: CACSQDGPYSNQPQHF
v_gene: TRBV7-9; abundance: .; d_gene: TRBD1; j_gene: TRBJ1-4; CDR3nt: TGTGCCAGCAGCGTCCAGGGGGCGACAAGTGAAAAACTGTTTTTT; CDR3aa: CASSVQGATSEKLFF
v_gene: TRBV5-6; abundance: .; d_gene: .; j_gene: TRBJ2-1; CDR3nt: TGTGCCAGCAGCTTGGTGGGGCCAAATGAGCAGTTCTTC; CDR3aa: CASSLVGPNEQFF
v_gene: TRBV6-5; abundance: .; d_gene: .; j_gene: TRBJ1-1; CDR3nt: TGTGCCAGCTCCCTTAAGGGGTGGACTGAAGCTTTCTTT; CDR3aa: CASSLKGWTEAFF
v_gene: TRBV9; abundance: .; d_gene: .; j_gene: TRBJ1-5; CDR3nt: TGTGCCAGCAGCGTAGGAGGGAGCAATCAGCCCCAGCATTTT; CDR3aa: CASSVGGSNQPQHF
v_gene: TRBV6-1; abundance: .; d_gene: .; j_gene: TRBJ1-2; CDR3nt: TGTGCCAGCAACCCAGGCGGGATGGGATATGGCTACACCTTC; CDR3aa: CASNPGGMGYGYTF
v_gene: TRBV6-6; abundance: .; d_gene: TRBD2; j_gene: TRBJ2-7; CDR3nt: TGTGCCAGCAGGCCGGGACTAGGCCTCCACGAGCAGTACTTC; CDR3aa: CASRPGLGLHEQYF